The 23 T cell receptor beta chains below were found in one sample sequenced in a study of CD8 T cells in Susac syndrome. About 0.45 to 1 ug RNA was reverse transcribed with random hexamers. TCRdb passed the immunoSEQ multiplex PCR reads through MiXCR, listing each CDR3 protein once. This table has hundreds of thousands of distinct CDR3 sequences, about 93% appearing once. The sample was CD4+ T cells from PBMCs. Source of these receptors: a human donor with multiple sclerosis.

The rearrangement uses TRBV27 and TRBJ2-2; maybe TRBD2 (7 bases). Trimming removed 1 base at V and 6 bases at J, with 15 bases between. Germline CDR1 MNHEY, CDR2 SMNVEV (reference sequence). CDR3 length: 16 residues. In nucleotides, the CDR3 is TGTGCCAGCAGTTTATTTCGGGGGGCTGGGTCCGGGGAGCTGTTTTTT. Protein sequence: CASSLFRGAGSGELFF.

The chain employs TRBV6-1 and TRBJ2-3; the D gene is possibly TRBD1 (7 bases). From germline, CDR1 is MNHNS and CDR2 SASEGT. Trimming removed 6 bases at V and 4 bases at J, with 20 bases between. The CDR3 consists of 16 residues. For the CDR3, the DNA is TGTGCCAGCAGCCGCGGGACAGCCGGTGGGGCAGATACGCAGTATTTT. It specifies CASSRGTAGGADTQYF.

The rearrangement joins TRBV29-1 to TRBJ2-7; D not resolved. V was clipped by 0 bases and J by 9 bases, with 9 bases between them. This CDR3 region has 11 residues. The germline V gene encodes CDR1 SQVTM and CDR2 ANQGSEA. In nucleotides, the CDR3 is TGCAGCGTTGAAGACACAGATTTGCAGTACTTC. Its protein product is CSVEDTDLQYF.

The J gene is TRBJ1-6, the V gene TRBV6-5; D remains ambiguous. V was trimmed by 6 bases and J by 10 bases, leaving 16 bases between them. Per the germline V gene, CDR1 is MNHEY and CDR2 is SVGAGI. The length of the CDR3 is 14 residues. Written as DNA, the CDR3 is TGTGCCAGCAGCAACTCCGGGGTTCAATCACCCCTCCACTTT. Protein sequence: CASSNSGVQSPLHF.

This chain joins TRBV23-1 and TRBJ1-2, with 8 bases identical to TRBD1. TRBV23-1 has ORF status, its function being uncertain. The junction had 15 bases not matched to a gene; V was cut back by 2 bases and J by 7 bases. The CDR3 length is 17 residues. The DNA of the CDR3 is TGCGCCAGCAGTCAAGGACAGGGACTCTCACTCCCGCGTGGCTACACCTTC. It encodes CASSQGQGLSLPRGYTF.

The CDR3 loop reads CASSLKGAQEKLFF. The CDR3 nucleotides read TGTGCCAGCAGCTTGAAAGGGGCGCAGGAAAAACTGTTTTTT. The V gene is TRBV5-4, the J gene TRBJ1-4, with a possible D match to TRBD1 (5 bases). The CDR3 length is 14 residues. Per germline, CDR1 SGHNT and CDR2 YYREEE (reference sequence). Trimming cost V 1 base and J 8 bases, with 12 bases left between them.

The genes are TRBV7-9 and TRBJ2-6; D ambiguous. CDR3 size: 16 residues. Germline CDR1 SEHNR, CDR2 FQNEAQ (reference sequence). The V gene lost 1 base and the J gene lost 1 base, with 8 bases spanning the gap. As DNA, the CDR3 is TGTGCCAGCAGCTTAGGTTTCTCTTCTGGGGCCAACGTCCTGACTTTC. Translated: CASSLGFSSGANVLTF.

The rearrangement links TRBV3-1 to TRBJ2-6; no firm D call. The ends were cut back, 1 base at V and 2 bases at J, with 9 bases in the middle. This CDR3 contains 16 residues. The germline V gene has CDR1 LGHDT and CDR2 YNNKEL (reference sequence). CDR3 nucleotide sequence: TGTGCCAGCAGCCAAGCGAGGCAGACTGGGGCCAACGTCCTGACTTTC. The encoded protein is CASSQARQTGANVLTF. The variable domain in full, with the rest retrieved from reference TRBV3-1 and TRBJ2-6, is DTAVSQTPKYLVTQMGNDKSIKCEQNLGHDTMYWYKQDSKKFLKIMFSYNNKELIINETVPNRFSPKSPDKAHLNLHINSLELGDSAVYFCASSQARQTGANVLTFGAGSRLTVL.

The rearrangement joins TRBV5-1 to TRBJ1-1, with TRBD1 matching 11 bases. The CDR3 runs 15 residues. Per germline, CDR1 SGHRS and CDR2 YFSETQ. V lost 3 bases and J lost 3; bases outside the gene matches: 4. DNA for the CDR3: TGCGCCAGCAGCTCACGGGGACAGGGGGACACTGAAGCTTTCTTT. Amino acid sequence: CASSSRGQGDTEAFF.

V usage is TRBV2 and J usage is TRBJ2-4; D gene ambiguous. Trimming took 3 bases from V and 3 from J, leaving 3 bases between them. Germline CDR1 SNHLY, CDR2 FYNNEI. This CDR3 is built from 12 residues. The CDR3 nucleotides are TGTGCCAGCAGTGAGATCAAAAACATTCAGTACTTC. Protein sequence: CASSEIKNIQYF.

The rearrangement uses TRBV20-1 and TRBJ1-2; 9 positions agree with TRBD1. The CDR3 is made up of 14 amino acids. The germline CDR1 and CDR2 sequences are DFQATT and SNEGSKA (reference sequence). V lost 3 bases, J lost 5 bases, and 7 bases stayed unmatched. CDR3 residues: CSARVTGGWYGYTF. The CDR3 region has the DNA TGCAGTGCTAGGGTGACAGGGGGGTGGTATGGCTACACCTTC.

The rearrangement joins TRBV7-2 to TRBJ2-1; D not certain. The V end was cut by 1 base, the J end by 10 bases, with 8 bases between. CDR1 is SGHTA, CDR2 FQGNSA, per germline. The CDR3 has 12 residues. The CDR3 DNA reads TGTGCCAGCAGCTTAGTATACGGGGAGCAGTTCTTC. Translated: CASSLVYGEQFF.

DNA of the CDR3: TGTGCCATCAGTCGAGACTCCCTTGGTGGCGAGCAGTACGTC. Translated: CAISRDSLGGEQYV. The chain joins TRBV10-3 to TRBJ2-7, with D uncertain. The CDR3 is 14 residues long. From germline, CDR1 is ENHRY and CDR2 SYGVKD. V lost 5 bases to trimming and J lost 6 bases, with 17 bases between them.

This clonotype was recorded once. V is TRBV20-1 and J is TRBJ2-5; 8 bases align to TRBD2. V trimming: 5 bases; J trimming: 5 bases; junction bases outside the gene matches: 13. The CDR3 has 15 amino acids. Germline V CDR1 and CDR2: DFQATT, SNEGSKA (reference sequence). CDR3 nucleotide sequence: TGCAGTGCTGTGGGGACTAGGGGCTTTATCGAGACCCAGTACTTC. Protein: CSAVGTRGFIETQYF.

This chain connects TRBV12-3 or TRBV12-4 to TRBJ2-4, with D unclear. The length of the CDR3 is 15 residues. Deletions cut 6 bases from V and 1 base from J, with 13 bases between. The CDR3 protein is CASSYGWPAKNIQYF. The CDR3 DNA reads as TGTGCCAGCAGCTATGGATGGCCGGCCAAAAACATTCAGTACTTC.

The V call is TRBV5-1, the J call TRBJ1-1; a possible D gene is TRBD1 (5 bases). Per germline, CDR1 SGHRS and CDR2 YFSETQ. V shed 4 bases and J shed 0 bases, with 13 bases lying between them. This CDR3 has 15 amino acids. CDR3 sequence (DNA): TGCGCCAGCAGCCGCACCGGGACGGTGAACACTGAAGCTTTCTTT. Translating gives CASSRTGTVNTEAFF.

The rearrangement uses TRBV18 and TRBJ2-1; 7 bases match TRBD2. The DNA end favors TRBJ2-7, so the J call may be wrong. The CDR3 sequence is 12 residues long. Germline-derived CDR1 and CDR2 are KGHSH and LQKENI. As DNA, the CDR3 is TGTGCCAGCTCACCACGGGAGGGTCTGCAGTACTTC. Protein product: CASSPREGLQYF.

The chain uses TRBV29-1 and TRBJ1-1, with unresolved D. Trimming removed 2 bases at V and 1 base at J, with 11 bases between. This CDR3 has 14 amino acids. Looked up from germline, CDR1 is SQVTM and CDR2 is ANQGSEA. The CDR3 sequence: CSVELVVTNTEAFF. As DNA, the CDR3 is TGCAGCGTTGAATTGGTGGTAACGAACACTGAAGCTTTCTTT.

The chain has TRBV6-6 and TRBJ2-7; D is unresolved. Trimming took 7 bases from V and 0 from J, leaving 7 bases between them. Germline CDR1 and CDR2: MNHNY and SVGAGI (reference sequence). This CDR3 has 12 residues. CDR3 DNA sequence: TGTGCCAGCATGGCAGACTCCTACGAGCAGTACTTC. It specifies CASMADSYEQYF.

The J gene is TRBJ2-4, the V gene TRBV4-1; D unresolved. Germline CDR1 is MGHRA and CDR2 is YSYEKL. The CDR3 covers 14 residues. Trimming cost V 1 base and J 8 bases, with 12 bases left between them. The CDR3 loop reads CASSQVRLVDIQYF. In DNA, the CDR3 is TGCGCCAGCAGCCAAGTCCGTCTAGTAGACATTCAGTACTTC.

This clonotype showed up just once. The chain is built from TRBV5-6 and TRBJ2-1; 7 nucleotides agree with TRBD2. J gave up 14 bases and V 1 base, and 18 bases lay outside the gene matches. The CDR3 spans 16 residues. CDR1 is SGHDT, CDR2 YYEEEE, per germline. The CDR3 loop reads CASSLWGGATNPIEFF. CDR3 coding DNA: TGTGCCAGCAGCTTGTGGGGGGGAGCTACAAACCCTATTGAGTTCTTC.

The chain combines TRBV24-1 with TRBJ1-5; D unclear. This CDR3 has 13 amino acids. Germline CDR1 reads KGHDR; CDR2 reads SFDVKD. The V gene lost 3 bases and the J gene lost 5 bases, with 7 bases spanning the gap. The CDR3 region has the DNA TGTGCCACCAGTGATGGAGTATATCAGCCCCAGCATTTT. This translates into CATSDGVYQPQHF.

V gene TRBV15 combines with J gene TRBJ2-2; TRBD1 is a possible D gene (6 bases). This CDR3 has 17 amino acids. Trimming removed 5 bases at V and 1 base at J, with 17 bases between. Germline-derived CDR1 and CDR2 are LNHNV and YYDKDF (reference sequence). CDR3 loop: CATSPGQTAMNTGELFF. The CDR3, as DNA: TGTGCCACCAGCCCCGGACAGACTGCGATGAACACCGGGGAGCTGTTTTTT.